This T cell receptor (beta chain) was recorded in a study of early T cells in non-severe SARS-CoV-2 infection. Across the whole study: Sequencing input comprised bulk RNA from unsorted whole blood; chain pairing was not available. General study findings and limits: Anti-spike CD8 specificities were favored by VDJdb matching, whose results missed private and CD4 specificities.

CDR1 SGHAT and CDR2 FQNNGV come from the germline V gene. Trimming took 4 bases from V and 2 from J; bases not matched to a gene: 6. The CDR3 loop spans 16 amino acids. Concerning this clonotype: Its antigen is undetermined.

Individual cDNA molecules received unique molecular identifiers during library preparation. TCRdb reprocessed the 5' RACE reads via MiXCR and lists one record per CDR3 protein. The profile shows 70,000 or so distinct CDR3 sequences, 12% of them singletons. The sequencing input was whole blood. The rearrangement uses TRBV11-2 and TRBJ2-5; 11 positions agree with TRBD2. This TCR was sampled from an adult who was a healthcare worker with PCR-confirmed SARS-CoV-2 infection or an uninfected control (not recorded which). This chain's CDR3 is CASSSPTSGTQETQYF. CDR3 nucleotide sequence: TGTGCCAGCAGCTCGCCGACTAGCGGGACGCAAGAGACCCAGTACTTC.